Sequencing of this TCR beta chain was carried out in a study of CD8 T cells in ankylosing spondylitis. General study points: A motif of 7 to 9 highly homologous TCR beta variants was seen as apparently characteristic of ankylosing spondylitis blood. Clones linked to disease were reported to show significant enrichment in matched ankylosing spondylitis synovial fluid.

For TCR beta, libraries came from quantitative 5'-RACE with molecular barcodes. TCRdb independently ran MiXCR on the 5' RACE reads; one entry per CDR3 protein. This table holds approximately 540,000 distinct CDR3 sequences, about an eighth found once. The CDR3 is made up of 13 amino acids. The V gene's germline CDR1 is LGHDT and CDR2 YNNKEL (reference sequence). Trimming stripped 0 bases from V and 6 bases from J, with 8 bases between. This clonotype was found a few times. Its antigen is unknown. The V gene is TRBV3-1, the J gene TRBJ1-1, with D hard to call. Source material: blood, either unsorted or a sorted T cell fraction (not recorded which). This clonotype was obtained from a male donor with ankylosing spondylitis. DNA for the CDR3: TGTGCCAGCAGCCAAGAGCGGAGGGCTGAAGCTTTCTTT. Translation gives CASSQERRAEAFF.